One sample yielded the 21 T cell receptor beta chains listed below, sequenced in a study of blood T cell repertoires in COVID-19. This table comes from immunoSEQ multiplex PCR, and its TCRdb copy is limited to in-frame clones, with some not included. The profile covers about 9,300 clones, with 91% appearing a single time and around 3.9% taken by the ten largest. The sequenced material came from peripheral blood. All receptors derive from a woman between 45 and 65 years old with active COVID-19.

The CDR3, as DNA: TGTGCCAGCAGCTTGGAAGCTTTTGGTCCTAGCTCTGGAAACACCATATATTTT. It yields the protein CASSLEAFGPSSGNTIYF. V is TRBV5-6 and J is TRBJ1-3; D is unclear. Trimming left V 0 bases short and J 0 bases short, with 16 bases between. The germline V gene encodes CDR1 SGHDT and CDR2 YYEEEE. This CDR3 region has 18 residues.

The rearrangement uses TRBV5-1 and TRBJ2-6, with D hard to call. The CDR3 totals 15 residues. Germline loops: CDR1 SGHRS, CDR2 YFSETQ. Trimming took off 4 bases at V and 1 base at J, with 9 bases between the two ends. For the CDR3, the DNA is TGCGCCAGCAGCAAAACAGAATCTGGGGCCAACGTCCTGACTTTC. Its translation is CASSKTESGANVLTF.

The chain is built from TRBV5-1 and TRBJ2-1; 8 positions match TRBD2. V lost 4 bases, J lost 7 bases, and 13 bases stayed unmatched. The CDR3 extends over 16 amino acids. Germline-derived CDR1 and CDR2 are SGHRS and YFSETQ. This CDR3 is CASSIGLADFENEQFF. The CDR3 nucleotides read TGCGCCAGCAGCATTGGACTAGCCGATTTCGAGAATGAGCAGTTCTTC. The entire variable domain, with the rest obtained from reference TRBV5-1 and TRBJ2-1, is as follows: KAGVTQTPRYLIKTRGQQVTLSCSPISGHRSVSWYQQTPGQGLQFLFEYFSETQRNKGNFPGRFSGRQFSNSRSEMNVSTLELGDSALYLCASSIGLADFENEQFFGPGTRLTVL.

The rearrangement joins TRBV19 to TRBJ2-7, with 8 bases identical to TRBD1. The V and J ends lost 8 bases and 3 bases, in that order; junction bases with no gene match: 6. The CDR3 runs 13 residues. CDR1 LNHDA and CDR2 SQIVND come from the germline V gene (reference sequence). CDR3 residues: CASRLGQGYEQYF. The CDR3 DNA follows: TGTGCCAGTCGTCTTGGACAGGGCTACGAGCAGTACTTC.

The CDR3 coding sequence is TGTGCCAGCAGGGTGGACAGGGGCGGCCCGTCCCAGCATTTT. Encoded protein: CASRVDRGGPSQHF. V and J are TRBV6-5 and TRBJ1-5; the match to TRBD1 covers 9 bases. The J segment lost 11 bases and the V segment lost 6 bases, leaving 11 bases of the junction unmatched. Per germline, CDR1 MNHEY and CDR2 SVGAGI. This CDR3 has 14 residues.

The chain carries TRBV10-1 and TRBJ2-7; 11 bases map to TRBD2. J lost 4 bases, V lost 7 bases, and 27 bases had no gene match. In germline, CDR1 is WNHNN, CDR2 SYGVQD (reference sequence). The CDR3 has 21 amino acids. The CDR3 region is CASNPGLAVRDGHGTPYEQYF. In DNA form, the CDR3 reads TGCGCCAGCAACCCGGGACTAGCGGTTCGGGATGGACATGGGACCCCTTACGAGCAGTACTTC.

CDR3 DNA: TGTGCCAGCAGCTTAAGTAGTCGAGGGACCCAGTACTTC. Protein sequence: CASSLSSRGTQYF. V gene TRBV7-2 combines with J gene TRBJ2-5, with D uncertain. V was pared by 2 bases and J by 7 bases, with 11 bases between. Germline lookup yields CDR1 SGHTA and CDR2 FQGNSA. This CDR3 is built from 13 residues.

V and J are TRBV5-1 and TRBJ2-1, with D tentatively TRBD1 (6 bases). This CDR3 contains 14 residues. CDR1 and CDR2 from the germline V gene are SGHRS and YFSETQ. V lost 4 bases to trimming and J lost 8 bases, with 16 bases between them. DNA of the CDR3: TGCGCCAGCAGCCTGGGACATCGGACAGATGAGCAGTTCTTC. This sequence encodes CASSLGHRTDEQFF. Supplemented by reference TRBV5-1 and TRBJ2-1, the full variable domain reads KAGVTQTPRYLIKTRGQQVTLSCSPISGHRSVSWYQQTPGQGLQFLFEYFSETQRNKGNFPGRFSGRQFSNSRSEMNVSTLELGDSALYLCASSLGHRTDEQFFGPGTRLTVL.

This clone was observed once. This rearrangement joins TRBV13 to TRBJ2-7, with D hard to call. The germline CDR1 and CDR2 sequences are PRHDT and FYEKMQ (reference sequence). There are 12 residues in the CDR3. V was cut by 0 bases and J by 7 bases, with 7 bases left in between. The CDR3 loop reads CASSLGSGEQYF. The DNA of the CDR3 is TGTGCCAGCAGCTTAGGTTCCGGGGAGCAGTACTTC.

J is TRBJ1-5 and V is TRBV6-6, with 8 nucleotides matching TRBD1. The CDR3 runs 14 residues. J lost 8 bases, V lost 0 bases, and 3 bases had no gene match. From germline, CDR1 is MNHNY and CDR2 SVGAGI (reference sequence). The DNA for the CDR3 is TGTGCCAGCAGTTACTCGACAGGGGTAGAGCCCCAGCATTTT. Residues: CASSYSTGVEPQHF.

The chain recombines TRBV7-6 with TRBJ1-6; D might be TRBD1 (5 bases). The V end lost 5 bases, the J end lost 10 bases, and 18 bases lay between the germline ends. Germline values: CDR1 SGHVS, CDR2 FNYEAQ. CDR3 length: 15 residues. The CDR3 reads CASSQGGETSSPLHF. CDR3 bases: TGTGCCAGCAGCCAGGGAGGGGAGACGAGCTCACCCCTCCACTTT.

CDR3 sequence: CASSLRGYEQYF. CDR3 DNA: TGTGCCAGCAGTTTACGAGGTTACGAGCAGTACTTC. The V call is TRBV28, the J call TRBJ2-7; D uncertain. The germline gives CDR1 MDHEN, CDR2 SYDVKM. V was shortened by 2 bases and J by 4 bases, with 6 bases between the two germline ends. CDR3 length: 12 amino acids. The full variable domain, with the rest looked up from reference TRBV28 and TRBJ2-7, is DVKVTQSSRYLVKRTGEKVFLECVQDMDHENMFWYRQDPGLGLRLIYFSYDVKMKEKGDIPEGYSVSREKKERFSLILESASTNQTSMYLCASSLRGYEQYFGPGTRLTVT.

The V and J genes are TRBV29-1 and TRBJ2-3; D is possibly TRBD1 (6 bases). Trimming left V 1 base short and J 4 bases short, with 18 bases between. CDR1 SQVTM and CDR2 ANQGSEA come from the germline V gene. The CDR3 is made up of 16 amino acids. The CDR3 protein is CSVEGERGKEPDTQYF. Written as DNA, the CDR3 is TGCAGCGTTGAAGGGGAGAGGGGGAAAGAACCAGATACGCAGTATTTT.

The gene calls are TRBV5-1 and TRBJ1-1; 7 positions agree with TRBD1. Trimming cost V 6 bases and J 1 base; bases outside gene matches: 6. The CDR3 has 14 residues. Looked up from germline, CDR1 is SGHRS and CDR2 is YFSETQ. CDR3 DNA sequence: TGCGCCAGCAAGACAGGGACAGCGAACACTGAAGCTTTCTTT. It codes for CASKTGTANTEAFF.

The chain combines TRBV5-4 with TRBJ2-5; 9 nucleotides align to TRBD1. With 5 bases clipped from V and 5 bases from J, the junction kept 10 bases outside the gene matches. Germline V gene data show CDR1 as SGHNT and CDR2 as YYREEE (reference sequence). There are 15 residues in the CDR3. The CDR3 sequence is CASSPAGTGKETQYF. The CDR3 nucleotides read TGTGCCAGCAGTCCCGCCGGGACAGGGAAGGAGACCCAGTACTTC.

The rearrangement links TRBV4-1 to TRBJ1-3; D perhaps matches TRBD1 (6 bases). There are 17 residues in the CDR3. Deletions cut 1 base from V and 5 bases from J, with 18 bases between. The germline gives CDR1 MGHRA, CDR2 YSYEKL. The CDR3 is CASSQGGTPTQRNTIYF. In DNA form, the CDR3 reads TGCGCCAGCAGCCAAGGAGGGACACCCACCCAAAGAAACACCATATATTTT.

The chain is built from TRBV7-2 and TRBJ2-5; 7 bases fit TRBD2. This CDR3 contains 15 residues. V shed 4 bases, J shed 7 bases, and the junction held 12 bases outside the gene matches. CDR1 is SGHTA, CDR2 FQGNSA, per germline. The CDR3 nucleotides read TGTGCCAGCAGCTCGATAGCGGGCCAACGGGGGACCCAGTACTTC. This encodes CASSSIAGQRGTQYF.

V and J are TRBV15 and TRBJ2-3; 7 bases are shared with TRBD1. The CDR3 has 16 residues. With 2 bases clipped from V and 4 bases from J, the junction kept 9 bases outside the gene matches. Germline loops: CDR1 LNHNV, CDR2 YYDKDF (reference sequence). The chain's CDR3 is CATSRRSQGPADTQYF. The CDR3 coding sequence is TGTGCCACCAGCAGAAGATCACAGGGGCCCGCAGATACGCAGTATTTT.

The genes are TRBV15 and TRBJ2-7; D perhaps matches TRBD1 (5 bases). The CDR3 contains 15 residues. With 3 bases removed from V and 0 bases from J, the gap between germline ends came to 12 bases. Germline V gene sequence: CDR1 LNHNV, CDR2 YYDKDF (reference sequence). CDR3 bases: TGTGCCACCAGCAGGAACACAGGAGCCTCCTACGAGCAGTACTTC. It yields the protein CATSRNTGASYEQYF.

This chain links TRBV29-1 with TRBJ1-2, with D possibly TRBD1 on 5 matching bases. CDR3 size: 12 residues. V was pared by 6 bases and J by 3 bases, with 11 bases between. Looked up from germline, CDR1 is SQVTM and CDR2 is ANQGSEA. The CDR3 region is CSVPGGYYGYTF. The CDR3, as DNA: TGCAGCGTCCCCGGGGGGTACTATGGCTACACCTTC.

This chain joins TRBV10-3 and TRBJ2-3, with D perhaps TRBD1 or TRBD2 (9 bases each). Germline lookup yields CDR1 ENHRY and CDR2 SYGVKD. Trimming removed 7 bases at V and 2 bases at J, with 28 bases between. The CDR3 has 19 residues. CDR3 amino acids: CAIKRATGGLAGVTDTQYF. The CDR3 DNA sequence: TGTGCCATCAAGAGGGCCACAGGGGGCTTAGCGGGAGTCACAGATACGCAGTATTTT.